The 13 T cell receptor beta chains below were found in one sample sequenced in a study of PD-1 blockade in mismatch repair-deficient tumors. Clones were sequenced by immunoSEQ multiplex PCR, and TCRdb holds only the in-frame ones, with some missing. The table includes about 130,000 clones, 88% detected once. The source material was peripheral blood, sampled just under 74 weeks after starting pembrolizumab. These receptors were obtained from an adult with mismatch repair-deficient cancer.

The chain combines TRBV10-3 with TRBJ1-2; D is ambiguous. Germline CDR1 reads ENHRY; CDR2 reads SYGVKD. This CDR3 has 12 residues. The V end was cut by 10 bases, the J end by 4 bases, with 13 bases between. The CDR3 DNA is TGTGCCACCTCCGCAGGAAGCTATGGCTACACCTTC. It specifies CATSAGSYGYTF.

J is TRBJ2-1 and V is TRBV5-1; 8 nucleotides align to TRBD1. Germline V gene sequence: CDR1 SGHRS, CDR2 YFSETQ. With V trimmed by 4 bases and J by 12 bases, 6 bases remained unmatched. The CDR3 consists of 12 residues. The CDR3 DNA reads TGCGCCAGCAGCGATGGACAGGGAGGGCAGTTCTTC. Translation: CASSDGQGGQFF.

This rearrangement joins TRBV7-6 to TRBJ1-1; weak D call: TRBD1 (5 bases). Trimming left V 7 bases short and J 0 bases short, with 9 bases between. The CDR3 spans 13 residues. The germline V gene has CDR1 SGHVS and CDR2 FNYEAQ. The CDR3 reads CASKDTMNTEAFF. The CDR3 DNA is TGTGCCAGCAAGGACACGATGAACACTGAAGCTTTCTTT.

V is TRBV7-2 and J is TRBJ2-7; TRBD2 is a possible D gene (6 bases). Germline V gene sequence: CDR1 SGHTA, CDR2 FQGNSA. The V end was cut by 3 bases, the J end by 5 bases, with 23 bases between. This CDR3 is built from 17 residues. The CDR3 region has the DNA TGTGCCAGCAGCTTCCACCACGGAACGACCGGGAGAGACGAGCAGTACTTC. Encoded protein: CASSFHHGTTGRDEQYF.

J is TRBJ1-5 and V is TRBV19; D may be TRBD1 (5 bases). Looked up from germline, CDR1 is LNHDA and CDR2 is SQIVND (reference sequence). The CDR3 has 15 amino acids. The ends were cut back, 3 bases at V and 5 bases at J, with 14 bases in the middle. CDR3: CASSISGVSDQPQHF. The CDR3, as DNA: TGTGCCAGTAGTATCTCGGGGGTTTCAGATCAGCCCCAGCATTTT.

The chain links TRBV13 to TRBJ2-7; D ambiguous. The CDR3 is 14 amino acids. Germline V gene data show CDR1 as PRHDT and CDR2 as FYEKMQ (reference sequence). Trimming shortened V by 6 bases and J by 4 bases, and 16 bases separated the two germline ends. This chain's CDR3 is CASSEDGSVYEQYF. CDR3 DNA: TGTGCCAGCAGTGAAGACGGATCCGTTTACGAGCAGTACTTC.

The CDR3 DNA follows: TGTGCCAGCAGCTTAGGACAGGGAGACACAGATACGCAGTATTTT. It yields the protein CASSLGQGDTDTQYF. The chain uses TRBV7-9 and TRBJ2-3; 7 bases are a match to TRBD1. V shed 1 base and J 2 bases; nucleotides not matched to a gene: 3. The CDR3 covers 15 residues. Germline CDR1 and CDR2: SEHNR and FQNEAQ (reference sequence).

This clone was seen more than once but under ten times. The V gene is TRBV6-5, the J gene TRBJ2-3; maybe TRBD1 (6 bases). With 5 bases removed from V and 3 bases from J, the gap between germline ends came to 15 bases. Per the germline V gene, CDR1 is MNHEY and CDR2 is SVGAGI. CDR3 length equals 15 residues. CDR3 loop: CASSPSQGFTDTQYF. The CDR3, as DNA: TGTGCCAGCAGTCCCTCACAGGGATTTACAGATACGCAGTATTTT.

The chain is built from TRBV27 and TRBJ2-1; perhaps TRBD2 as D (5 bases). The germline V and J ends were trimmed by 4 bases and 6 bases, with 13 bases remaining between them. Germline V CDR1 and CDR2: MNHEY, SMNVEV (reference sequence). CDR3 length: 14 amino acids. The CDR3: CASSSLGLGNEQFF. The CDR3 DNA sequence: TGTGCCAGCAGTTCGCTAGGACTCGGCAATGAGCAGTTCTTC.

The V gene is TRBV9, the J gene TRBJ2-7; D call uncertain. Germline V gene data show CDR1 as SGDLS and CDR2 as YYNGEE. V lost 2 bases and J lost 4, with 16 bases in between. The CDR3 loop spans 15 amino acids. CDR3 nucleotides: TGTGCCAGCAGCGTCGAAGGTAGCTTTTCTTACGAGCAGTACTTC. Translating gives CASSVEGSFSYEQYF.

This chain uses TRBV29-1 with TRBJ1-2; TRBD1 agrees at 9 bases. The CDR3 has 12 residues. From germline, CDR1 is SQVTM and CDR2 ANQGSEA. The ends lost 7 bases at V and 3 bases at J; junction bases unmatched: 3. The DNA for the CDR3 is TGCAGCGGGGGGACAGGGTACTATGGCTACACCTTC. Translated: CSGGTGYYGYTF.

The V call is TRBV29-1, the J call TRBJ2-3; 10 bases line up with TRBD2. V was clipped by 5 bases and J by 1 base; unmatched bases: 15. In germline, CDR1 is SQVTM, CDR2 ANQGSEA. This CDR3 contains 18 residues. Here the CDR3 reads CSVKGIAGGSGGTDTQYF. The CDR3 DNA reads TGCAGCGTTAAGGGGATAGCGGGAGGTAGCGGTGGCACAGATACGCAGTATTTT.

The chain has TRBV5-4 and TRBJ1-4; TRBD1 matches at 10 bases. Losses at the gene ends were 4 bases for V and 7 bases for J; bases not matched to a gene: 10. The CDR3 length is 16 residues. CDR1 and CDR2 from the germline V gene are SGHNT and YYREEE (reference sequence). The CDR3 DNA follows: TGTGCCAGCAGCCAAGATACCGGGACAGGGGTTGAAAAACTGTTTTTT. The encoded protein is CASSQDTGTGVEKLFF.